This T cell receptor (beta chain) is from a study of control samples from healthy donors and cancer patients. The CDR3 runs to 13 residues. V was trimmed by 6 bases and J by 0 bases, leaving 12 bases between them. Germline V gives CDR1 SQVTM, CDR2 ANQGSEA. The method was immunoSEQ multiplex PCR; TCRdb's version includes in-frame clones alone and lacks a portion of them. The record lists some 180,000 clones, of which the ten most abundant hold roughly 2.2%. V gene TRBV29-1 combines with J gene TRBJ2-7; a possible D gene is TRBD1 (5 bases). The receptor comes from a woman aged 25 to 45 in good health. The sequencing sample was made of blood. The CDR3 loop reads CSVPGDSSYEQYF. In DNA, the CDR3 is TGCAGCGTCCCGGGCGACAGCTCCTACGAGCAGTACTTC.